Below, 22 T cell receptor beta chains from the same sample are listed, as sequenced in a study of blood T cell repertoires in COVID-19. Produced via immunoSEQ multiplex PCR; TCRdb's table is partial and in-frame only. The table records about 280,000 clones, around 83% of them present only once. The sequenced sample was PBMCs or T cells enriched from blood (not recorded which). Every receptor here comes from a man aged 40-50 years who had been exposed to COVID-19.

V is TRBV9 and J is TRBJ2-1, with D possibly TRBD2 on 6 matching bases. This CDR3 has 15 residues. Germline V gives CDR1 SGDLS, CDR2 YYNGEE. Trimming cost V 4 bases and J 0 bases, with 11 bases left between them. CDR3 nucleotide sequence: TGTGCCAGCAGCTTAGACGGGAGCTCCTACAATGAGCAGTTCTTC. Its protein product is CASSLDGSSYNEQFF.

In this sample, this clone turned up once. J is TRBJ2-3 and V is TRBV14, with D unresolved. The CDR3 has 13 residues. The V end was cut by 4 bases, the J end by 0 bases, with 5 bases between. Germline V CDR1 and CDR2: SGHDN, FVKESK. CDR3 in amino acids: CASSPTSTDTQYF. The CDR3 DNA follows: TGTGCCAGCAGCCCGACTAGCACAGATACGCAGTATTTT.

On this clone: The junction does not match germline at one end; this may be a read error. The chain's CDR3 is CAGSGAILAF. The CDR3 nucleotides read TGTGCCGGGAGCGGGGCTATTCTAGCGTTC. This chain connects TRBV27 to TRBJ2-7; TRBD2 matches at 7 bases. The germline V gene has CDR1 MNHEY and CDR2 SMNVEV (reference sequence). The CDR3 spans 10 residues.

Note on this clone: A single base separates this from a much larger clone, so it may be a read error. This CDR3 is also generated by other DNA sequences in the sample. This chain connects TRBV30 to TRBJ2-7, with 10 bases matching TRBD2. Per the germline V gene, CDR1 is GTSNPN and CDR2 is SVGIG (reference sequence). The trim removed 4 bases at V and 4 bases at J, leaving 1 base unmatched. The CDR3 contains 12 residues. The CDR3: CAWTSGSYEQYF. Written as DNA, the CDR3 is TGTGCCTGGACTAGCGGGAGTTACGAGCAGTACTTC. Using reference TRBV30 and TRBJ2-7 for the parts outside the CDR3, the full variable domain is SQTIHQWPATLVQPVGSPLSLECTVEGTSNPNLYWYRQAAGRGLQLLFYSVGIGQISSEVPQNLSASRPQDRQFILSSKKLLLSDSGFYLCAWTSGSYEQYFGPGTRLTVT.

V usage is TRBV29-1 and J usage is TRBJ2-5; D ambiguous. CDR3 length equals 12 residues. Germline values: CDR1 SQVTM, CDR2 ANQGSEA. V gave up 8 bases and J gave up 2 bases, with 12 bases separating them. The CDR3 loop reads CSFSRLQETQYF. As DNA, the CDR3 is TGCAGCTTTAGCAGATTGCAAGAGACCCAGTACTTC.

This chain links TRBV6-5 with TRBJ1-4, with D perhaps TRBD1 (5 bases). The CDR3 sequence is 13 residues long. Germline V CDR1 and CDR2: MNHEY, SVGAGI. The V gene lost 6 bases and the J gene lost 8 bases, with 13 bases spanning the gap. CDR3 sequence (DNA): TGTGCCAGCAGCCGCCTTGGGGGGGAAAAACTGTTTTTT. This encodes CASSRLGGEKLFF.

The chain is built from TRBV2 and TRBJ2-6, with D possibly being TRBD1 (5 bases). The length of the CDR3 is 20 residues. Deletions cut 3 bases from V and 0 bases from J, with 21 bases between. From germline, CDR1 is SNHLY and CDR2 FYNNEI. For the CDR3, the DNA is TGTGCCAGCAGTGACCCAGGGTCGACTCCGCCAGCCTCTGGGGCCAACGTCCTGACTTTC. Protein sequence: CASSDPGSTPPASGANVLTF.

The V call is TRBV7-2, the J call TRBJ2-1, with 7 bases matching TRBD2. CDR1 is SGHTA, CDR2 FQGNSA, per germline. After removal of 5 bases from V and 7 bases from J, the junction contained 8 bases not matched to a gene. The CDR3 length is 14 residues. In DNA, the CDR3 is TGTGCCAGCAGCCCCTCAGCGGGACCGAATGAGCAGTTCTTC. It translates to CASSPSAGPNEQFF.

J is TRBJ2-1 and V is TRBV7-3; 7 bases agree with TRBD2. The CDR3 contains 14 residues. V was pared by 3 bases and J by 7 bases, with 6 bases of the junction left unmatched. Germline values: CDR1 SGHTA, CDR2 FQGTGA. The CDR3 protein is CASSFGGGANEQFF. As DNA, the CDR3 is TGTGCCAGCAGCTTCGGGGGAGGGGCTAATGAGCAGTTCTTC.

The chain recombines TRBV6-1 with TRBJ2-3, with TRBD1 as a possible D gene (6 bases). CDR1 MNHNS and CDR2 SASEGT come from the germline V gene. V was trimmed by 1 base and J by 6 bases, leaving 11 bases between them. This CDR3 has 14 amino acids. CDR3 DNA sequence: TGTGCCAGCAGTGAAGGCAGGGGACCGGATACGCAGTATTTT. This codes for CASSEGRGPDTQYF.

This chain links TRBV30 with TRBJ1-1; possibly TRBD1 for D (5 bases). V was pared by 3 bases and J by 4 bases, with 9 bases between. The CDR3 loop spans 12 amino acids. CDR1 GTSNPN and CDR2 SVGIG come from the germline V gene (reference sequence). The CDR3 loop reads CAWSRAPTEAFF. Written as DNA, the CDR3 is TGTGCCTGGAGCAGGGCGCCCACTGAAGCTTTCTTT.

This chain connects TRBV5-6 to TRBJ1-5; D is uncertain. The V end lost 4 bases, the J end lost 4 bases, and 6 bases lay between the germline ends. The CDR3 length is 12 residues. The germline gives CDR1 SGHDT, CDR2 YYEEEE. The CDR3 bases are TGTGCCAGCAGCCAATCAAATCAGCCCCAGCATTTT. This encodes CASSQSNQPQHF. The full variable domain, its missing parts supplied by reference TRBV5-6 and TRBJ1-5, is DAGVTQSPTHLIKTRGQQVTLRCSPKSGHDTVSWYQQALGQGPQFIFQYYEEEERQRGNFPDRFSGHQFPNYSSELNVNALLLGDSALYLCASSQSNQPQHFGDGTRLSIL.

In DNA form, the CDR3 reads TGTGCCAGCAGCGGAACAGGGTACTGGGAGACCCAGTACTTC. Encoded protein: CASSGTGYWETQYF. The chain recombines TRBV14 with TRBJ2-5; possibly TRBD1 for D (6 bases). CDR1 is SGHDN and CDR2 is FVKESK in the germline V gene. This CDR3 spans 14 amino acids. V gave up 5 bases and J gave up 5 bases, with 15 bases separating them.

The V gene is TRBV7-9, the J gene TRBJ2-5, with 13 nucleotides matching TRBD2. The CDR3 has 16 residues. CDR1 is SEHNR, CDR2 FQNEAQ, per germline (reference sequence). J gave up 5 bases and V 5 bases, and 8 bases lay outside the gene matches. The CDR3 DNA follows: TGTGCCAGCAGCCCGACTAGCGGGGGGCTTTTTGAGACCCAGTACTTC. Its translation is CASSPTSGGLFETQYF.

The sample holds one count of this clone. The rearrangement links TRBV15 to TRBJ2-7; the D is unclear. The ends were cut back, 8 bases at V and 2 bases at J, with 22 bases in the middle. Germline V gives CDR1 LNHNV, CDR2 YYDKDF (reference sequence). The CDR3 is 16 residues long. CDR3 region: CATGRGATLLPYEQYF. The CDR3 bases are TGTGCCACCGGTCGCGGAGCCACCTTGCTCCCCTACGAGCAGTACTTC. Full variable domain (missing parts from reference TRBV15 and TRBJ2-7): DAMVIQNPRYQVTQFGKPVTLSCSQTLNHNVMYWYQQKSSQAPKLLFHYYDKDFNNEADTPDNFQSRRPNTSFCFLDIRSPGLGDTAMYLCATGRGATLLPYEQYFGPGTRLTVT.

This clone was detected only once. This chain links TRBV30 with TRBJ2-5; D might be TRBD1 (6 bases). CDR1 and CDR2 from the germline V gene are GTSNPN and SVGIG (reference sequence). The CDR3 runs 12 residues. With 7 bases removed from V and 5 bases from J, the gap between germline ends came to 14 bases. The CDR3 loop reads CAFRGAGETQYF. Here the CDR3 DNA reads TGTGCCTTCAGGGGCGCGGGTGAGACCCAGTACTTC. Complete variable domain (other parts from reference TRBV30 and TRBJ2-5): SQTIHQWPATLVQPVGSPLSLECTVEGTSNPNLYWYRQAAGRGLQLLFYSVGIGQISSEVPQNLSASRPQDRQFILSSKKLLLSDSGFYLCAFRGAGETQYFGPGTRLLVL.

This clone was detected once. The CDR3 reads CASSSPHPGGGETQYF. DNA for the CDR3: TGTGCCAGCAGCTCCCCCCACCCAGGGGGTGGAGAGACCCAGTACTTC. The chain recombines TRBV7-3 with TRBJ2-5, with 7 bases identical to TRBD1. CDR1 is SGHTA, CDR2 FQGTGA, per germline. This CDR3 is 16 amino acids long. With V trimmed by 4 bases and J by 4 bases, 12 bases remained unmatched.

The gene calls are TRBV7-3 and TRBJ2-2; weak D call: TRBD1 (5 bases). The CDR3 runs to 14 residues. V lost 3 bases to trimming and J lost 4 bases, with 9 bases between them. Germline CDR1 reads SGHTA; CDR2 reads FQGTGA. The DNA for the CDR3 is TGTGCCAGCAGCTTGGACGACAGCACCGGGGAGCTGTTTTTT. Protein sequence: CASSLDDSTGELFF.

This rearrangement joins TRBV2 to TRBJ1-2; no reliable D call. CDR1 SNHLY and CDR2 FYNNEI come from the germline V gene. The CDR3 covers 13 residues. Trimming took off 3 bases at V and 4 bases at J, with 9 bases between the two ends. This CDR3 reads CASSEAGSYGYTF. CDR3 sequence (DNA): TGTGCCAGCAGTGAGGCGGGATCCTATGGCTACACCTTC.

The V and J genes are TRBV7-2 and TRBJ2-4; D is unresolved. The CDR3 has 15 residues. CDR1 is SGHTA and CDR2 is FQGNSA in the germline V gene. V dropped 1 base and J dropped 7 bases, with 14 bases sitting between them. The chain's CDR3 is CASSLDVRVMNIQYF. In nucleotides, the CDR3 is TGTGCCAGCAGCTTAGACGTTCGGGTCATGAACATTCAGTACTTC.

The gene calls are TRBV6-5 and TRBJ2-7; D not certain. Germline CDR1 and CDR2: MNHEY and SVGAGI. With 4 bases removed from V and 1 base from J, the gap between germline ends came to 14 bases. CDR3 size: 15 residues. The CDR3 coding sequence is TGTGCCAGCAGTTCTCAACGGGTTCCTTCCTACGAGCAGTACTTC. This translates into CASSSQRVPSYEQYF.

The V call is TRBV10-1, the J call TRBJ2-7; 8 nucleotides match TRBD1. Germline V CDR1 and CDR2: WNHNN, SYGVQD (reference sequence). With V trimmed by 5 bases and J by 2 bases, 5 bases remained unmatched. CDR3 length: 14 amino acids. DNA for the CDR3: TGCGCCAGCAGTAATACAGGGGGACCCTACGAGCAGTACTTC. Amino acid sequence: CASSNTGGPYEQYF.